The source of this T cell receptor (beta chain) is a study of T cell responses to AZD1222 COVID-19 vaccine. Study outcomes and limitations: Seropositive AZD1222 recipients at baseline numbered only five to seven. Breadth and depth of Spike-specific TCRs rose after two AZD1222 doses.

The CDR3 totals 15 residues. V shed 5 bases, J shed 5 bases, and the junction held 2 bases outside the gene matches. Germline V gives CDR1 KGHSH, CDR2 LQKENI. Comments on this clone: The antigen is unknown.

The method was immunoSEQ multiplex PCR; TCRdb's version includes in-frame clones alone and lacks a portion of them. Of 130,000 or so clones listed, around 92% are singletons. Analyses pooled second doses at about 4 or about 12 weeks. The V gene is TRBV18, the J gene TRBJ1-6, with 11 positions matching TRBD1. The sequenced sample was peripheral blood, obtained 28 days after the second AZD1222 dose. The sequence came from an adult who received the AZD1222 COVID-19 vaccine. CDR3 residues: CASSLGQGDNSPLHF. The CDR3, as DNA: TGTGCCAGCTCATTGGGACAGGGGGATAATTCACCCCTCCACTTT.